These T cell receptor beta chains were read from a single sample in a study of blood T cell repertoires in COVID-19. Measured with immunoSEQ multiplex PCR; TCRdb has only the in-frame clones, and not every one. The repertoire includes about 210,000 clones, roughly 86% of them detected once, and approximately 12% sits in the top ten. The sample was peripheral blood. These receptors originate from a woman aged 40 to 50 with acute or convalescent COVID-19. Each CDR3 is given with its conserved first and last residue. A D gene is named only where the DNA matches it firmly. Size values are once, few and many counts, or a class for expanded clones, and some rows have none.

J: TRBJ2-5; V: TRBV5-6; size: once; D: -; CDR3: CASSFGGETQYF; DNA: TGTGCCAGCAGCTTCGGGGGAGAGACCCAGTACTTC
J: TRBJ2-7; V: TRBV30; size: -; D: -; CDR3: CAWSTDRSWEQYF; DNA: TGTGCCTGGAGTACCGACAGGTCCTGGGAGCAGTACTTC
J: TRBJ2-7; V: TRBV27; size: -; D: TRBD2; CDR3: CASSLSGGGRYEQYF; DNA: TGTGCCAGCAGTTTAAGCGGCGGGGGTCGGTACGAGCAGTACTTC
J: TRBJ1-5; V: TRBV30; size: -; D: TRBD1; CDR3: CAWSHRGGQGGQPQHF; DNA: TGTGCCTGGAGCCATCGGGGGGGACAGGGTGGACAGCCCCAGCATTTT
J: TRBJ1-5; V: TRBV14; size: -; D: -; CDR3: CASSQVRIGRPPEKQPQHF; DNA: TGTGCCAGCAGCCAAGTGAGAATCGGCAGGCCTCCCGAAAAACAGCCCCAGCATTTT
J: TRBJ2-3; V: TRBV19; size: once; D: -; CDR3: CASSNPQSPQYF; DNA: TGTGCCAGTAGTAATCCACAGTCCCCCCAGTATTTT
J: TRBJ2-7; V: TRBV5-1; size: -; D: TRBD1; CDR3: CASSLTPGQGSDEQYF; DNA: TGCGCCAGCAGCTTAACTCCGGGACAGGGATCCGACGAGCAGTACTTC
J: TRBJ1-2; V: TRBV25-1; size: -; D: -; CDR3: CASSAGYGYTF; DNA: TGTGCCAGCAGTGCAGGGTATGGCTACACCTTC
J: TRBJ2-7; V: TRBV9; size: -; D: TRBD2; CDR3: CASSPRLDGAGSYEQYF; DNA: TGTGCCAGCAGCCCCCGTTTGGACGGAGCGGGATCCTACGAGCAGTACTTC
J: TRBJ2-1; V: TRBV19; size: -; D: TRBD2; CDR3: CASSVNLAGGRYNEQFF; DNA: TGTGCCAGTAGTGTCAACCTAGCGGGAGGGAGATACAATGAGCAGTTCTTC
J: TRBJ1-2; V: TRBV19; size: -; D: -; CDR3: CASSPGISVPNYGYTF; DNA: TGTGCCAGTAGTCCAGGGATCTCCGTCCCTAACTATGGCTACACCTTC
J: TRBJ2-1; V: TRBV19; size: -; D: TRBD1; CDR3: CASSAWTGLDEQFF; DNA: TGTGCCAGTAGTGCTTGGACAGGGTTGGATGAGCAGTTCTTC
J: TRBJ2-2; V: TRBV5-8; size: few; D: -; CDR3: CASSLGARNTGELFF; DNA: TGTGCCAGCAGCTTGGGCGCTAGGAACACCGGGGAGCTGTTTTTT
J: TRBJ2-3; V: TRBV4-1; size: few; D: TRBD2; CDR3: CASSQVEAGDITDTQYF; DNA: TGCGCCAGCAGCCAAGTTGAGGCGGGAGATATTACAGATACGCAGTATTTT
J: TRBJ1-3; V: TRBV30; size: -; D: -; CDR3: CAWSGVGGISGNTIYF; DNA: TGTGCCTGGAGTGGAGTAGGGGGTATCTCTGGAAACACCATATATTTT
J: TRBJ1-5; V: TRBV3-1/TRBV3-2; size: -; D: -; CDR3: CASSQGSPAGYPLYSNQPQHF; DNA: TGTGCCAGCAGCCAAGGGTCTCCAGCGGGATACCCCTTATATAGCAATCAGCCCCAGCATTTT
J: TRBJ1-1; V: TRBV13; size: once; D: -; CDR3: CASSSGNTEAFF; DNA: TGTGCCAGCAGCTCCGGGAACACTGAAGCTTTCTTT
J: TRBJ2-2; V: TRBV12-3/TRBV12-4; size: -; D: -; CDR3: CASSSVAGELFF; DNA: TGTGCCAGCAGCTCGGTTGCGGGGGAGCTGTTTTTT
J: TRBJ2-7; V: TRBV9; size: few; D: TRBD1; CDR3: CASSVGTGGPFYEQYF; DNA: TGTGCCAGCAGCGTAGGGACAGGGGGCCCCTTTTACGAGCAGTACTTC
J: TRBJ2-3; V: TRBV11-3; size: -; D: -; CDR3: CASSFHSESDTQYF; DNA: TGTGCCAGCAGCTTCCATAGTGAATCAGATACGCAGTATTTT
J: TRBJ2-5; V: TRBV3-1/TRBV3-2; size: -; D: -; CDR3: CASSQDPTGWETQYF; DNA: TGTGCCAGCAGCCAAGATCCCACAGGCTGGGAGACCCAGTACTTC
J: TRBJ1-6; V: TRBV25-1; size: -; D: -; CDR3: CASSALWGDSPLHF; DNA: TGTGCCAGCAGTGCTCTGTGGGGGGATTCACCCCTCCACTTT
J: TRBJ1-5; V: TRBV2; size: -; D: TRBD1; CDR3: CASSGTGGAGQPQHF; DNA: TGTGCCAGCAGTGGGACAGGGGGCGCGGGGCAGCCCCAGCATTTT
J: TRBJ2-1; V: TRBV3-1/TRBV3-2; size: few; D: TRBD2; CDR3: CASSQIKTSVIGNEQFF; DNA: TGTGCCAGCAGCCAAATAAAGACTAGCGTCATTGGGAATGAGCAGTTCTTC
J: TRBJ1-4; V: TRBV2; size: -; D: -; CDR3: CASSPGRGREKLFF; DNA: TGTGCCAGCAGTCCCGGACGGGGTCGGGAAAAACTGTTTTTT
J: TRBJ2-7; V: TRBV5-1; size: -; D: -; CDR3: CASSATGYEQYF; DNA: TGCGCCAGCAGCGCTACAGGGTACGAGCAGTACTTC
J: TRBJ2-3; V: TRBV11-1; size: once; D: TRBD1; CDR3: CASSLWTGNTDTQYF; DNA: TGTGCCAGCAGCTTATGGACAGGGAACACAGATACGCAGTATTTT
J: TRBJ1-2; V: TRBV5-6; size: -; D: TRBD1; CDR3: CASIYSGTGNGYTF; DNA: TGTGCCAGCATTTACTCCGGGACAGGGAATGGCTACACCTTC
J: TRBJ1-2; V: TRBV29-1; size: -; D: TRBD1; CDR3: CSVPLQGAYGYTF; DNA: TGCAGCGTTCCACTACAGGGGGCTTATGGCTACACCTTC
J: TRBJ1-6; V: TRBV6-6; size: once; D: -; CDR3: CASSYTRGGNNSPLHF; DNA: TGTGCCAGCAGTTACACAAGGGGGGGTAATAATTCACCCCTCCACTTT
J: TRBJ2-7; V: TRBV18; size: -; D: TRBD2; CDR3: CASSPRHGLAGGKDEQYF; DNA: TGTGCCAGCTCACCACGGCATGGACTAGCGGGAGGAAAGGACGAGCAGTACTTC
J: TRBJ2-5; V: TRBV30; size: -; D: -; CDR3: CACQLPGVETQYF; DNA: TGTGCCTGCCAGTTGCCAGGGGTGGAGACCCAGTACTTC
J: TRBJ2-2; V: TRBV5-6; size: -; D: TRBD2; CDR3: CASRRSGGAGELFF; DNA: TGTGCCAGCAGACGGAGCGGGGGGGCCGGGGAGCTGTTTTTT
J: TRBJ2-1; V: TRBV24-1; size: -; D: -; CDR3: CANSAAPAVTYNEQFF; DNA: TGTGCCAACAGTGCTGCCCCGGCGGTTACCTACAATGAGCAGTTCTTC
J: TRBJ1-2; V: TRBV23-1; size: -; D: -; CDR3: CASSQSIPDTPYGYTF; DNA: TGCGCCAGCAGTCAATCGATCCCGGACACCCCCTATGGCTACACCTTC
J: TRBJ2-1; V: TRBV7-9; size: -; D: -; CDR3: CASSLMTSGQFF; DNA: TGTGCCAGCAGCCTAATGACCAGCGGGCAGTTCTTC
J: TRBJ1-1; V: TRBV2; size: -; D: -; CDR3: CASREVAEAEAFF; DNA: TGTGCCAGCAGGGAGGTGGCCGAGGCTGAAGCTTTCTTT
J: TRBJ2-7; V: TRBV7-6; size: -; D: TRBD1; CDR3: CASSFGQGGYEQYF; DNA: TGTGCCAGCAGCTTCGGACAGGGAGGTTACGAGCAGTACTTC
J: TRBJ1-2; V: TRBV5-1; size: -; D: -; CDR3: CASSLVPGDGVRDYGYTF; DNA: TGCGCCAGCAGCTTGGTCCCGGGGGACGGCGTCCGGGACTATGGCTACACCTTC
J: TRBJ2-5; V: TRBV7-3; size: -; D: -; CDR3: CASSPNSMTGGETQYF; DNA: TGTGCCAGCAGCCCGAATAGTATGACTGGGGGCGAGACCCAGTACTTC
J: TRBJ2-1; V: TRBV11-2; size: once; D: -; CDR3: CASSLSEDNEQFF; DNA: TGTGCCAGCAGCTTATCCGAGGACAATGAGCAGTTCTTC
J: TRBJ2-3; V: TRBV3-1/TRBV3-2; size: -; D: TRBD2; CDR3: CASSPLAGATDTQYF; DNA: TGTGCCAGCAGCCCCTTGGCGGGAGCCACAGATACGCAGTATTTT
J: TRBJ1-2; V: TRBV6-2/TRBV6-3; size: -; D: -; CDR3: CASSGWTAANYGYTF; DNA: TGTGCCAGCAGTGGATGGACAGCAGCTAACTATGGCTACACCTTC
J: TRBJ2-3; V: TRBV19; size: -; D: -; CDR3: CASRSGTDTQYF; DNA: TGTGCCAGTAGATCCGGGACAGATACGCAGTATTTT
J: TRBJ1-1; V: TRBV19; size: -; D: -; CDR3: CASSIPGDTEAFF; DNA: TGTGCCAGTAGTATTCCAGGGGACACTGAAGCTTTCTTT
J: TRBJ1-1; V: TRBV10-3; size: few; D: -; CDR3: CATSGALNTEAFF; DNA: TGTGCCACCTCAGGGGCTCTGAACACTGAAGCTTTCTTT
J: TRBJ2-1; V: TRBV6-5; size: -; D: -; CDR3: CASSYASGANEQFF; DNA: TGTGCCAGCAGTTACGCTTCAGGGGCCAATGAGCAGTTCTTC
J: TRBJ1-4; V: TRBV4-1; size: -; D: -; CDR3: CASSQVGEKLFF; DNA: TGCGCCAGCAGCCAAGTCGGGGAAAAACTGTTTTTT
J: TRBJ1-6; V: TRBV6-7; size: -; D: -; CDR3: CASKPPSGNSPLHF; DNA: TGTGCCAGCAAACCCCCGTCCGGGAATTCACCCCTCCACTTT
J: TRBJ1-3; V: TRBV2; size: -; D: -; CDR3: CASSPERVSGNTIYF; DNA: TGTGCCAGCAGTCCCGAACGAGTCTCTGGAAACACCATATATTTT
J: TRBJ2-2; V: TRBV4-2; size: -; D: TRBD2; CDR3: CASSQGGGGNTGELFF; DNA: TGTGCCAGCAGCCAAGGTGGCGGGGGGAACACCGGGGAGCTGTTTTTT
J: TRBJ1-2; V: TRBV10-3; size: -; D: TRBD1; CDR3: CAIGDSISGYTF; DNA: TGTGCCATCGGGGACAGCATTTCTGGCTACACCTTC
J: TRBJ2-1; V: TRBV12-5; size: -; D: TRBD1; CDR3: CASGLRGLNEQFF; DNA: TGTGCTAGTGGTTTGAGGGGGCTAAATGAGCAGTTCTTC
J: TRBJ2-1; V: TRBV6-2/TRBV6-3; size: -; D: TRBD2; CDR3: CASSSWGGEQFF; DNA: TGTGCCAGCAGTTCATGGGGGGGTGAGCAGTTCTTC
J: TRBJ2-7; V: TRBV4-1; size: -; D: TRBD2; CDR3: CASSQVAGGRYEQYF; DNA: TGCGCCAGCAGCCAAGTTGCGGGGGGGCGTTACGAGCAGTACTTC
J: TRBJ2-3; V: TRBV10-3; size: -; D: TRBD2; CDR3: CAIKQGTSGTDTQYF; DNA: TGTGCCATCAAACAGGGGACTAGCGGAACAGATACGCAGTATTTT
J: TRBJ1-3; V: TRBV7-2; size: -; D: TRBD1; CDR3: CASSLQTGGAGNTIYF; DNA: TGTGCCAGCAGCCTCCAAACAGGGGGAGCAGGAAACACCATATATTTT
J: TRBJ2-2; V: TRBV7-2; size: -; D: -; CDR3: CASNPSGLNTGELFF; DNA: TGTGCCAGCAATCCCAGCGGGTTGAACACCGGGGAGCTGTTTTTT
J: TRBJ1-5; V: TRBV2; size: -; D: -; CDR3: CASSEEGGQTSNQPQHF; DNA: TGTGCCAGCAGTGAAGAAGGAGGACAGACTAGCAATCAGCCCCAGCATTTT
J: TRBJ1-5; V: TRBV6-5; size: -; D: -; CDR3: CASMSRGSNQPQHF; DNA: TGTGCCAGCATGTCCAGGGGTAGCAATCAGCCCCAGCATTTT